A selection of T cell receptor beta chains follows, all from one sample in a study of T-cell memory formation after mild COVID-19. TCRdb fed the 5' RACE reads into MiXCR, producing one record per CDR3 protein. Here the sample spans roughly 240,000 distinct CDR3 sequences, roughly 15% being singletons. Sequences were obtained from PBMCs or a T cell subset sorted from them (not recorded which). All receptors come from an adult woman who had mild COVID-19 (a few samples of this study predate the infection). Cell type and time point are not known. CDR3s include the opening cysteine and the closing phenylalanine or tryptophan. D genes are given only for firm matches. Expanded clones are given a class, and other clones once, few, many or no size at all.

D gene: TRBD2
V gene: TRBV12-3/TRBV12-4
clone size: few
J gene: TRBJ2-2
CDR3 DNA: TGTGCCAGCAGTTTAAGGACTAGCGGGAGCCAGTCCCGGGAGCTGTTTTTT
CDR3 protein: CASSLRTSGSQSRELFF

D gene: TRBD2
V gene: TRBV11-3
clone size: -
J gene: TRBJ2-7
CDR3 DNA: TGTGCCAGCAGCTCACACCCCGGGGGGTCGTACGAGCAGTACTTC
CDR3 protein: CASSSHPGGSYEQYF

D gene: -
V gene: TRBV18
clone size: -
J gene: TRBJ1-3
CDR3 DNA: TGTGCCAGCTCACCACGGGCGATCTCTGGAAACACCATATATTTT
CDR3 protein: CASSPRAISGNTIYF

D gene: TRBD2
V gene: TRBV7-2
clone size: -
J gene: TRBJ2-7
CDR3 DNA: TGTGCCAGCAGCCCAGGGACTAGCGGAGTCTACGAGCAGTACTTC
CDR3 protein: CASSPGTSGVYEQYF

D gene: -
V gene: TRBV12-3/TRBV12-4
clone size: few
J gene: TRBJ1-1
CDR3 DNA: TGTGCCAGCAGTCGAAAACTGGGACTTACGAACACTGAAGCTTTCTTT
CDR3 protein: CASSRKLGLTNTEAFF

D gene: TRBD2
V gene: TRBV19
clone size: few
J gene: TRBJ2-1
CDR3 DNA: TGTGCCAGTAGGCCCCCGGGACTAGCGGGGGGTGAGCAGTTCTTC
CDR3 protein: CASRPPGLAGGEQFF

D gene: TRBD2
V gene: TRBV29-1
clone size: -
J gene: TRBJ2-1
CDR3 DNA: TGCAGCGTGTTACCGGGACTAGCGGGCAATGAGCAGTTCTTC
CDR3 protein: CSVLPGLAGNEQFF

D gene: -
V gene: TRBV3-1
clone size: few
J gene: TRBJ1-2
CDR3 DNA: TGTGCCAGCAGCCAAGACGTAGATAGGCGGGGAGGCTACACCTTC
CDR3 protein: CASSQDVDRRGGYTF

D gene: -
V gene: TRBV24-1
clone size: few
J gene: TRBJ2-2
CDR3 DNA: TGTGCCACCAGTGGGATGAGGGCCGGGGAGCTGTTTTTT
CDR3 protein: CATSGMRAGELFF

D gene: -
V gene: TRBV30
clone size: -
J gene: TRBJ1-6
CDR3 DNA: TGTGCCTGGAGGGGACGGCAGAATAATTCACCCCTCCACTTT
CDR3 protein: CAWRGRQNNSPLHF

D gene: -
V gene: TRBV12-3/TRBV12-4
clone size: few
J gene: TRBJ1-5
CDR3 DNA: TGTGCCAGCAGCCCTACAGGGACCAATCAGCCCCAGCATTTT
CDR3 protein: CASSPTGTNQPQHF

D gene: -
V gene: TRBV12-3/TRBV12-4
clone size: few
J gene: TRBJ2-7
CDR3 DNA: TGTGCCAGCAAACGGGAAAACTACGAGCAGTACTTC
CDR3 protein: CASKRENYEQYF

D gene: -
V gene: TRBV7-2
clone size: -
J gene: TRBJ2-5
CDR3 DNA: TGTGCCAGCAGCTTTGAGGGGAGGACTCGAGAGACCCAGTACTTC
CDR3 protein: CASSFEGRTRETQYF

D gene: -
V gene: TRBV6-5
clone size: few
J gene: TRBJ1-4
CDR3 DNA: TGTGCCAGCAGTTACTCAGTCAGCCCAACTAATGAAAAACTGTTTTTT
CDR3 protein: CASSYSVSPTNEKLFF

D gene: TRBD1
V gene: TRBV5-1
clone size: -
J gene: TRBJ1-1
CDR3 DNA: TGCGCCAGCAGCTTTGGGGACAGAACCATGATCATGAACACTGAAGCTTTCTTT
CDR3 protein: CASSFGDRTMIMNTEAFF

D gene: -
V gene: TRBV4-1
clone size: few
J gene: TRBJ2-7
CDR3 DNA: TGCGCCAGCAGCCAAGAGTACCCGACCCACTACGAGCAGTACTTC
CDR3 protein: CASSQEYPTHYEQYF

D gene: -
V gene: TRBV4-1
clone size: few
J gene: TRBJ1-3
CDR3 DNA: TGCGCCAGCAGCCAAGCTCTACCGGGACTAGTGGGAAACACCATATATTTT
CDR3 protein: CASSQALPGLVGNTIYF

D gene: -
V gene: TRBV4-1
clone size: many
J gene: TRBJ2-4
CDR3 DNA: TGCGCCAGCAGCCAAGTTATGCTAGCGGCCAAAAACATTCAGTACTTC
CDR3 protein: CASSQVMLAAKNIQYF

D gene: -
V gene: TRBV7-2
clone size: -
J gene: TRBJ2-1
CDR3 DNA: TGTGCCAGCAGCTTTAACGGGGGAGGTGAGCAGTTCTTC
CDR3 protein: CASSFNGGGEQFF

D gene: -
V gene: TRBV11-1
clone size: -
J gene: TRBJ2-5
CDR3 DNA: TGTGCCAGCAGCTCGGACCGACGGGAGACCCAGTACTTC
CDR3 protein: CASSSDRRETQYF

D gene: -
V gene: TRBV10-3
clone size: -
J gene: TRBJ1-2
CDR3 DNA: TGTGCCATCAGTGAAGGGCAAGATAACTATGGCTACACCTTC
CDR3 protein: CAISEGQDNYGYTF

D gene: -
V gene: TRBV20-1
clone size: -
J gene: TRBJ1-5
CDR3 DNA: TGCAGTGCTAGAGATCAGAATCAGCCCCAGCATTTT
CDR3 protein: CSARDQNQPQHF

D gene: -
V gene: TRBV13
clone size: -
J gene: TRBJ2-5
CDR3 DNA: TGTGCCAGCAGCCTGACTAGGTGGGAGACCCAGTACTTC
CDR3 protein: CASSLTRWETQYF

D gene: -
V gene: TRBV27
clone size: many
J gene: TRBJ2-3
CDR3 DNA: TGTGCCAGCCAACGGACAGATCGGGCTAGCACAGATACGCAGTATTTT
CDR3 protein: CASQRTDRASTDTQYF

D gene: TRBD1
V gene: TRBV5-1
clone size: -
J gene: TRBJ1-6
CDR3 DNA: TGCGCCAGCAGCTTCCAGGGGGCGCGTTCACCCCTCCACTTT
CDR3 protein: CASSFQGARSPLHF

D gene: -
V gene: TRBV4-1
clone size: -
J gene: TRBJ1-4
CDR3 DNA: TGCGCCAGCAGCCCGGATCGGGATGAAAAACTGTTTTTT
CDR3 protein: CASSPDRDEKLFF

D gene: TRBD1
V gene: TRBV5-4
clone size: few
J gene: TRBJ2-7
CDR3 DNA: TGTGCCAGCAGCTTGGAAGGGGGCGTTGGGATCGAGCAGTACTTC
CDR3 protein: CASSLEGGVGIEQYF

D gene: -
V gene: TRBV20-1
clone size: -
J gene: TRBJ2-3
CDR3 DNA: TGCAGTGCTAGAGGAGGCGGGATGACAGATACGCAGTATTTT
CDR3 protein: CSARGGGMTDTQYF

D gene: -
V gene: TRBV4-2
clone size: few
J gene: TRBJ2-5
CDR3 DNA: TGTGCCAGCAGCCAAGACGGGAGTCGAAAGACCCAGTACTTC
CDR3 protein: CASSQDGSRKTQYF

D gene: -
V gene: TRBV19
clone size: -
J gene: TRBJ2-7
CDR3 DNA: TGTGCCAGTAGCCACCCCGGGCGGACGTACGAGCAGTACTTC
CDR3 protein: CASSHPGRTYEQYF

D gene: TRBD2
V gene: TRBV10-3
clone size: -
J gene: TRBJ2-3
CDR3 DNA: TGTGCCATCAGCGGTCAGGTAGCGGGGGGCAGCACAGATACGCAGTATTTT
CDR3 protein: CAISGQVAGGSTDTQYF

D gene: -
V gene: TRBV6-5
clone size: -
J gene: TRBJ1-6
CDR3 DNA: TGTGCCAGCAGTCTAGGACAAGATTCACCCCTCCACTTT
CDR3 protein: CASSLGQDSPLHF

D gene: -
V gene: TRBV28
clone size: -
J gene: TRBJ2-7
CDR3 DNA: TGTGCCAGCAGATGGGACCTGGGTTACGAGCAGTACTTC
CDR3 protein: CASRWDLGYEQYF

D gene: TRBD2
V gene: TRBV9
clone size: -
J gene: TRBJ2-1
CDR3 DNA: TGTGCCAGCAGCGTAGCGGGAGGATTATGGGATGAGCAGTTCTTC
CDR3 protein: CASSVAGGLWDEQFF

D gene: -
V gene: TRBV5-1
clone size: once
J gene: TRBJ1-4
CDR3 DNA: TGCGCCAGCAGCTGGGGGGGAGCTAATGAAAAACTGTTTTTT
CDR3 protein: CASSWGGANEKLFF

D gene: -
V gene: TRBV24-1
clone size: few
J gene: TRBJ2-5
CDR3 DNA: TGTGCCACCAGTGACCCTGGAAGGGGTTCGGAGACCCAGTACTTC
CDR3 protein: CATSDPGRGSETQYF

D gene: TRBD1
V gene: TRBV18
clone size: -
J gene: TRBJ2-7
CDR3 DNA: TGTGCCAGCTCCCGGGACAGTAAGAACGAGCAGTACTTC
CDR3 protein: CASSRDSKNEQYF

D gene: TRBD1
V gene: TRBV7-2
clone size: few
J gene: TRBJ2-1
CDR3 DNA: TGTGCCAGCAGCCCCAGCTACAGGGGTGAAAGGAATGAGCAGTTCTTC
CDR3 protein: CASSPSYRGERNEQFF

D gene: -
V gene: TRBV6-6
clone size: few
J gene: TRBJ2-1
CDR3 DNA: TGTGCCAGCAGTTACTCGGATGGGGCCCAGGGATGGAATGAGCAGTTCTTC
CDR3 protein: CASSYSDGAQGWNEQFF

D gene: -
V gene: TRBV5-1
clone size: -
J gene: TRBJ1-6
CDR3 DNA: TGCGCCAGCAGCTTGGGACAGAGATTAAATTCACCCCTCCACTTT
CDR3 protein: CASSLGQRLNSPLHF

D gene: -
V gene: TRBV5-1
clone size: few
J gene: TRBJ1-4
CDR3 DNA: TGCGCCAGCAGCGCCGGACAGTCCTATGAAAAACTGTTTTTT
CDR3 protein: CASSAGQSYEKLFF

D gene: TRBD1
V gene: TRBV9
clone size: few
J gene: TRBJ2-1
CDR3 DNA: TGTGCCAGCAGCCATGCCGGGACAGCCTACAATGAGCAGTTCTTC
CDR3 protein: CASSHAGTAYNEQFF

D gene: -
V gene: TRBV20-1
clone size: few
J gene: TRBJ1-1
CDR3 DNA: TGCAGTGAGGTGGGGATGAACACTGAAGCTTTCTTT
CDR3 protein: CSEVGMNTEAFF

D gene: -
V gene: TRBV5-1
clone size: -
J gene: TRBJ2-5
CDR3 DNA: TGCGCCAGCAGCTCCAGACCAGAGCCTCCAGAGACCCAGTACTTC
CDR3 protein: CASSSRPEPPETQYF

D gene: TRBD2
V gene: TRBV4-2
clone size: -
J gene: TRBJ2-1
CDR3 DNA: TGTGCCAGCAGCCACCTAGCGGGGGGAAGCAATGAGCAGTTCTTC
CDR3 protein: CASSHLAGGSNEQFF

D gene: -
V gene: TRBV2
clone size: -
J gene: TRBJ2-5
CDR3 DNA: TGTGCCAGCAGTGACGGCCGCGCCAGGCTGAAAGAGACCCAGTACTTC
CDR3 protein: CASSDGRARLKETQYF

D gene: -
V gene: TRBV11-2
clone size: -
J gene: TRBJ2-5
CDR3 DNA: TGTGCCAGCAGCTTAGGTACAGGCCTGAGGGGGGAGACCCAGTACTTC
CDR3 protein: CASSLGTGLRGETQYF

D gene: TRBD1
V gene: TRBV29-1
clone size: few
J gene: TRBJ1-1
CDR3 DNA: TGCAGCGTTAGACAGGGGATAAACACTGAAGCTTTCTTT
CDR3 protein: CSVRQGINTEAFF